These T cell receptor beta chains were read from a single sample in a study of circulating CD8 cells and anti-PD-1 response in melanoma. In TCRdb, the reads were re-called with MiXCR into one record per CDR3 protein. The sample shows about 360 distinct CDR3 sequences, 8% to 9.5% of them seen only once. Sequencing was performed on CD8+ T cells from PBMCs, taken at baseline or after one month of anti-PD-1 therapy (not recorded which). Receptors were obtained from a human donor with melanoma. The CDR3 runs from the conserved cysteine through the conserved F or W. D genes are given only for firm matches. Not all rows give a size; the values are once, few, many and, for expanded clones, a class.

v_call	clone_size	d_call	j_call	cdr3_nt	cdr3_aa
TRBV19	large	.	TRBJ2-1	TGTGCCAGTAGTATATTAGGGCGCCCCTTAGATGAGCAGTTCTTC	CASSILGRPLDEQFF
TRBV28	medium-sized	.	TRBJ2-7	TGTGCCAGCAGTTTATGGGGACACCAGGCCCTCTACGAGCAGTACTTC	CASSLWGHQALYEQYF
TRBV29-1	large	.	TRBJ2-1	TGCAGCGTTAAGGGACAATACAATGAGCAGTTCTTC	CSVKGQYNEQFF
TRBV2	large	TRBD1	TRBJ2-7	TGTGCCAGCAGAGCTCCGGGACAGGGGGATTCCTACGAGCAGTACTTC	CASRAPGQGDSYEQYF
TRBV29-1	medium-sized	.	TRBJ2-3	TGCAGCGTTATACGGAAGGGCGGTTCTACAGATACGCAGTATTTT	CSVIRKGGSTDTQYF
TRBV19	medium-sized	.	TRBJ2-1	TGTGCCAGTAGTATTTCGGGACCCCCTCGTACGGACGAGCAGTTCTTC	CASSISGPPRTDEQFF
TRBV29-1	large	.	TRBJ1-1	TGCAGCGTCCGTTGGGGGGCGACTGAAGCTTTCTTT	CSVRWGATEAFF
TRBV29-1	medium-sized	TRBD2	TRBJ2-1	TGCAGCGTCCTCATGGCCGGGAGGTTCTCCAATGAGCAGTTCTTC	CSVLMAGRFSNEQFF
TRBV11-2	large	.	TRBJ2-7	TGTGCCAGCAGCCCGGGCCACGAGCAGTACTTC	CASSPGHEQYF
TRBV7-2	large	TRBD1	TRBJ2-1	TGTGCCAGCAGCCCGGGACAGAGTAACTACAATGAGCAGTTCTTC	CASSPGQSNYNEQFF
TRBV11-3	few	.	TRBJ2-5	TGTGCCAGCAGCTCAGCGCGATCGGGGGAGCCCCAAGAGACCCAGTACTTC	CASSSARSGEPQETQYF
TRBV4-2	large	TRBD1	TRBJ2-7	TGTGCCAGCAGTCCCGGGACAGGTGACTACGAGCAGTACTTC	CASSPGTGDYEQYF
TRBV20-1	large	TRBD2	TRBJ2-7	TGCAGTGCTAGAGATAGCGGGAAAGCAACCGACTCCTACGAGCAGTACTTC	CSARDSGKATDSYEQYF
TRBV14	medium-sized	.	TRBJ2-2	TGTGCCAGCAGCCAAGCCACCACCGGGGAGCTGTTTTTT	CASSQATTGELFF
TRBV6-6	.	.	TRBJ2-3	TGTGCCGGCAGCCTGGGGGCGTGGGATACGCAGTATTTT	CAGSLGAWDTQYF
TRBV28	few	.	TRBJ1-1	TGTGCCAGCAGTTTAGTCGGCGGAGCCACTGAAGCTTTCTTT	CASSLVGGATEAFF
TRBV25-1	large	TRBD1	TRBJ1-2	TGTGCCAGCAGGACAGGGGGGTATGGCTACACCTTC	CASRTGGYGYTF
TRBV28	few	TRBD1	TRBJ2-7	TGTGCCAGCAGTTTCCCTGAGGGGCAGGGGGCGAGTGAGCAGTACTTC	CASSFPEGQGASEQYF
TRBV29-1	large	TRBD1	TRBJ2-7	TGCAGCGTCACCGGGACAGGGTTCTCCTACGAGCAGTACTTC	CSVTGTGFSYEQYF
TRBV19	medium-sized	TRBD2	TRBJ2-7	TGTGCCAGTAGTAAGAGTGGGAGGGTACACGAGCAGTACTTC	CASSKSGRVHEQYF
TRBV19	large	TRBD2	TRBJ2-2	TGTGCCAGTAGTCCGACTAGCCGCACCGGGGAGCTGTTTTTT	CASSPTSRTGELFF
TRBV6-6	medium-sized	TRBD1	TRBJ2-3	TGTGCCAGCAGCCGGAGACAGGGACCCACAGATACGCAGTATTTT	CASSRRQGPTDTQYF
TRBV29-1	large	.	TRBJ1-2	TGCAGCGTTGAAGCCATTATATCTACAGGGACGTATGAGTATCGTGGCTACACCTTC	CSVEAIISTGTYEYRGYTF
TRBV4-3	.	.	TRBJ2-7	TGCGCCAGCAGCCAACAACGTACCAGGAGCTACGTGCAGTACTTC	CASSQQRTRSYVQYF
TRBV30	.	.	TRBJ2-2	TGTGCCTGGGCCGGGACGGGCTACACCGGGGAGCTGTTTTTT	CAWAGTGYTGELFF
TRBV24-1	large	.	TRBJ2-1	TGTGCCACCAGTGACACAGGGTGGGAGCAGTTCTTC	CATSDTGWEQFF
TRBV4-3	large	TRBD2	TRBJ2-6	TGCGCCAGCAGCCAGCGGGAGGAATACTCTGGGGCCAACGTCCTGACTTTC	CASSQREEYSGANVLTF
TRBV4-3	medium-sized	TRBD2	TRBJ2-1	TGCGCCAGCAGCCAAGAGGGGGGGGATGAGCAGTTCTTC	CASSQEGGDEQFF
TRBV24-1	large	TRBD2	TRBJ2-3	TGTGCCACCAGTGATTTGCAAATCGGACTAGCGGACGACTTGGCTAGCACAGATACGCAGTATTTT	CATSDLQIGLADDLASTDTQYF
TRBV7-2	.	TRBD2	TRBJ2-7	TGTGCCAGCAGAGCCGCTGCTAGCGGGGGGCCTTCCTACGAGCAGTACTTC	CASRAAASGGPSYEQYF
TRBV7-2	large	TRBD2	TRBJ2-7	TGTGCCAGCAGCTTACATTCCCTAGCGGGGAACTACGAGCAGTACTTC	CASSLHSLAGNYEQYF
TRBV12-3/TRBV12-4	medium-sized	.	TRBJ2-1	TGTGCCAGCAGTTTTCCCGGCAATGAGCAGTTCTTC	CASSFPGNEQFF
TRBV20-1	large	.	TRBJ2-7	TGCAGTGCTAGGAAAGCTGACTACGAGCAGTACTTC	CSARKADYEQYF
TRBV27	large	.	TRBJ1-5	TGTGCCAGCAGTCTCCGGGGTGGGAGCAATCAGCCCCAGCATTTT	CASSLRGGSNQPQHF
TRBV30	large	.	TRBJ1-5	TGTGCCTGGAGGACAGCCCGGGATCAGCCCCAGCATTTT	CAWRTARDQPQHF
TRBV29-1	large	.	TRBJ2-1	TGCAGCGTCGGAGGCTGGGATTCCTACAATGAGCAGTTCTTC	CSVGGWDSYNEQFF
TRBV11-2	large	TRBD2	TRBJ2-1	TGTGCCAGCAGCTTTATCCGGGAGGTTGGGGAGCAGTTCTTC	CASSFIREVGEQFF
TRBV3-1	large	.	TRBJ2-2	TGTGCCAGCAGCCAAGACCGTGGGCTCCCCACCGGGGAGCTGTTTTTT	CASSQDRGLPTGELFF
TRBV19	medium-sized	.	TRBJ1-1	TGTGCCAGTAGTATAGGAGGAAAGAACACTGAAGCTTTCTTT	CASSIGGKNTEAFF
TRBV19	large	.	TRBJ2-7	TGTGCCAGTACCCCCGGAGGCGTGAGTTACGAGCAGTACTTC	CASTPGGVSYEQYF
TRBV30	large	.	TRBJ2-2	TGTGCCTGGACCGGGACGGGCCACACCGGGGAGCTGTTTTTT	CAWTGTGHTGELFF
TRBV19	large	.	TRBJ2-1	TGTGCCAGTAGTATAGGGGAGGTAGGGCCTTACAATGAGCAGTTCTTC	CASSIGEVGPYNEQFF
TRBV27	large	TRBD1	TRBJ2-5	TGTGCCAGCAGCGACAGGGGACTCCAAGAGACCCAGTACTTC	CASSDRGLQETQYF
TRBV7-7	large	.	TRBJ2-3	TGTGCTAGCAGCTTAGCCCCAGGCGATCAGGATACGCAGTATTTT	CASSLAPGDQDTQYF
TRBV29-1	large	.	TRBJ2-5	TGCAGCGTTGAAGAGACCGGGGCCGACCAAGAGACCCAGTACTTC	CSVEETGADQETQYF
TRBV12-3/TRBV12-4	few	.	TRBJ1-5	TGTGCCAGCAGTTTTAGCAATCTTTGGGGGCCCCAGCATTTT	CASSFSNLWGPQHF
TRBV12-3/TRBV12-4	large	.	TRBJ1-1	TGTGCCAGCACCCTTGTCGGGATAGGAAAGAACACTGAAGCTTTCTTT	CASTLVGIGKNTEAFF
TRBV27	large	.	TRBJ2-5	TGTGCCAGCAGTTTTCTCGGGTACCAAGAGACCCAGTACTTC	CASSFLGYQETQYF
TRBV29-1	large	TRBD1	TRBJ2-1	TGCAGCGCCGGGGGGACAGGGGCGAATAATGAGCAGTTCTTC	CSAGGTGANNEQFF
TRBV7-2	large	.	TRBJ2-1	TGTGCCAGCAGCCCCATAACGGTAACCTACAATGAGCAGTTCTTC	CASSPITVTYNEQFF
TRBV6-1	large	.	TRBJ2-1	TGTGCCAGCAGTGAAGCGCGTGGGTACTCCTACAATGAGCAGTTCTTC	CASSEARGYSYNEQFF